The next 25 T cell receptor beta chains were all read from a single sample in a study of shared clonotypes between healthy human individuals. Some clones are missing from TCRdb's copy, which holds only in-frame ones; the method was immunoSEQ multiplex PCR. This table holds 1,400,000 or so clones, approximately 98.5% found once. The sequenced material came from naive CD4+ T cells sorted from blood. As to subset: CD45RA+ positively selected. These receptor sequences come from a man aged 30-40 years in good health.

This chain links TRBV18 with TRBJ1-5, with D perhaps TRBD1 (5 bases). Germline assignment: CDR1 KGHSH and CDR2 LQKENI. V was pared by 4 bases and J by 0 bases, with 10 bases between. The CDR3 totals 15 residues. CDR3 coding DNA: TGTGCCAGCTCACGTTGGGACGATAGCAATCAGCCCCAGCATTTT. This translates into CASSRWDDSNQPQHF.

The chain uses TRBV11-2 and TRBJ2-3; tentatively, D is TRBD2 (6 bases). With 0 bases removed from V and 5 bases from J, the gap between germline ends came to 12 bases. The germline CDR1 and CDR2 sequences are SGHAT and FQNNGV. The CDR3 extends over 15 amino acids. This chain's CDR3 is CASSLDGLGGDTQYF. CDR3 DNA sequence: TGTGCCAGCAGCTTAGATGGACTGGGGGGAGATACGCAGTATTTT.

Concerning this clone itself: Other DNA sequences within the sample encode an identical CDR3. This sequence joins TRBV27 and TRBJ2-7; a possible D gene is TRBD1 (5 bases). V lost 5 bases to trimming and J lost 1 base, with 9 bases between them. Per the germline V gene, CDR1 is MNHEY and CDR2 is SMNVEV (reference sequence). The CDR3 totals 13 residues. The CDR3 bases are TGTGCCAGCAGTCCAGGGTTTTCCTACGAGCAGTACTTC. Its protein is CASSPGFSYEQYF.

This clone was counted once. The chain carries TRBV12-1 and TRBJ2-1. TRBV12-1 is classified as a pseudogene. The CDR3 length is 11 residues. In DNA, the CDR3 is TGTGCCAGCAGCCCCTGCCCGGAGCAGTTCTTC. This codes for CASSPCPEQFF.

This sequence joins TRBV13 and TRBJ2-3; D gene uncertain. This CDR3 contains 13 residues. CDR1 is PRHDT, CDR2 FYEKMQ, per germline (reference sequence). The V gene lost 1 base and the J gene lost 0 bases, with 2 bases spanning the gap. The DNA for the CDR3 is TGTGCCAGCAGCTTAGTGAGCACAGATACGCAGTATTTT. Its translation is CASSLVSTDTQYF.

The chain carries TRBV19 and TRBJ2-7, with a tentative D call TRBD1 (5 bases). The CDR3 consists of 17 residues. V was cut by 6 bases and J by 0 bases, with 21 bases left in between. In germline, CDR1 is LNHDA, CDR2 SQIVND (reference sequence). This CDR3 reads CASRGTTGNGFSYEQYF. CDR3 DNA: TGTGCCAGTAGAGGAACCACAGGCAATGGGTTCTCCTACGAGCAGTACTTC.

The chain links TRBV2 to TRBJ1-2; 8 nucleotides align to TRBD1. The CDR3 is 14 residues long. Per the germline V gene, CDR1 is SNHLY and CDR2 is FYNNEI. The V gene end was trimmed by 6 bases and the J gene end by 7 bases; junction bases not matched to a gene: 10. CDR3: CASRPTGGEGGYTF. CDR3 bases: TGTGCCAGCAGGCCAACAGGGGGTGAGGGTGGCTACACCTTC.

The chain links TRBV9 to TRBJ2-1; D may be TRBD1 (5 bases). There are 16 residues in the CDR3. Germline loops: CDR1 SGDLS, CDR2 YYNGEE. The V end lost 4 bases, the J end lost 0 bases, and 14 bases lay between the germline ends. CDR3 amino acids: CASSNRILGSYNEQFF. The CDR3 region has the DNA TGTGCCAGCAGCAACAGGATCCTAGGCTCCTACAATGAGCAGTTCTTC.

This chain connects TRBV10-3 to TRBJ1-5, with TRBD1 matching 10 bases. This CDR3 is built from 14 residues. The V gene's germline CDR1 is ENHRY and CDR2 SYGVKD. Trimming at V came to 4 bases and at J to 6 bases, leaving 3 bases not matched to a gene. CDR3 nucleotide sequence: TGTGCCATCAGTGTGACAGGGGGCCCTCAGCCCCAGCATTTT. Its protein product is CAISVTGGPQPQHF.

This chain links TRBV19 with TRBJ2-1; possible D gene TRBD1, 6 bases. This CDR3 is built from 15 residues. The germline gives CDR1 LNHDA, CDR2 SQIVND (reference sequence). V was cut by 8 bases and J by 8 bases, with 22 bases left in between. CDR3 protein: CASSNRVGGSYEQFF. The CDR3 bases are TGTGCCAGTTCAAACAGGGTCGGAGGCTCCTATGAGCAGTTCTTC.

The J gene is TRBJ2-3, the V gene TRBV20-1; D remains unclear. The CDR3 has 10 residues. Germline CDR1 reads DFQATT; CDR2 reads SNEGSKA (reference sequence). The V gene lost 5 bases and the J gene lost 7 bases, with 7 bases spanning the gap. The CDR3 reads CSAVSNTQYF. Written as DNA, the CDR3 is TGCAGTGCTGTTAGTAATACGCAGTATTTT.

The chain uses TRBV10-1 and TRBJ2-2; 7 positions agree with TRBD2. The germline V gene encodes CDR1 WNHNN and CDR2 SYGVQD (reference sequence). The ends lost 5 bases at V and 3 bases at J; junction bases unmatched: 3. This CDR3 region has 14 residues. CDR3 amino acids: CASSTSAYTGELFF. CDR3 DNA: TGCGCCAGCAGTACTAGCGCATACACCGGGGAGCTGTTTTTT.

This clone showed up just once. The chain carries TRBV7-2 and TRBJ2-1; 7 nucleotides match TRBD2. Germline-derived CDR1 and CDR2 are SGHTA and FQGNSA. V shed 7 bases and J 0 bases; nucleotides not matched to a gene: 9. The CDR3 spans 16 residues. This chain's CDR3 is CASTLGRESSYNEQFF. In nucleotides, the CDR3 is TGTGCCAGCACCCTGGGGCGGGAGAGCTCCTACAATGAGCAGTTCTTC.

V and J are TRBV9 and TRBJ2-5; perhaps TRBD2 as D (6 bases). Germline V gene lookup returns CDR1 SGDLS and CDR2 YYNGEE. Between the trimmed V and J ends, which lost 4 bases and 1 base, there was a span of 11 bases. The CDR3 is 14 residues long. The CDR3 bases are TGTGCCAGCAGCATGGGACTCACCCAAGAGACCCAGTACTTC. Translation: CASSMGLTQETQYF.

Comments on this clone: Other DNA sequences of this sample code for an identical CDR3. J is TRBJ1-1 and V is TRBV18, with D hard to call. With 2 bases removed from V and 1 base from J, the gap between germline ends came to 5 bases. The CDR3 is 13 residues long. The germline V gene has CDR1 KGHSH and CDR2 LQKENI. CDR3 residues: CASSPSSNTEAFF. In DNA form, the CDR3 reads TGTGCCAGCTCACCATCATCGAACACTGAAGCTTTCTTT. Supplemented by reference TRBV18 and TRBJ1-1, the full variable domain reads NAGVMQNPRHLVRRRGQEARLRCSPMKGHSHVYWYRQLPEEGLKFMVYLQKENIIDESGMPKERFSAEFPKEGPSILRIQQVVRGDSAAYFCASSPSSNTEAFFGQGTRLTVV.

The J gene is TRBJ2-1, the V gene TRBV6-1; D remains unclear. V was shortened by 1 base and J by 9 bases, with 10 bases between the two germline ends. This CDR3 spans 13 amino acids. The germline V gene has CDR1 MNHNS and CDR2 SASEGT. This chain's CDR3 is CASSEVQVSEQFF. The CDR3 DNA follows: TGTGCCAGCAGTGAAGTCCAGGTTAGTGAGCAGTTCTTC.

This CDR3 reads CASSLRGMENTEAFF. DNA for the CDR3: TGTGCCAGCAGCTTACGGGGGATGGAGAACACTGAAGCTTTCTTT. The chain is built from TRBV7-9 and TRBJ1-1; D is possibly TRBD1 (5 bases). Trimming removed 2 bases at V and 1 base at J, with 11 bases between. The CDR3 totals 15 residues. Germline V gene data show CDR1 as SEHNR and CDR2 as FQNEAQ (reference sequence).

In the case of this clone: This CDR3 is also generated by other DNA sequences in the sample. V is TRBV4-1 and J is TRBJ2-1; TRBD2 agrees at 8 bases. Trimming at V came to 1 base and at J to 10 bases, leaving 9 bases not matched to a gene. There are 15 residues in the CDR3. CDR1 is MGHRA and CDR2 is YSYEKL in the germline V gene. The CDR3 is CASSQVGSGRGEQFF. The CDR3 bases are TGCGCCAGCAGCCAAGTTGGCAGCGGGAGAGGGGAGCAGTTCTTC.

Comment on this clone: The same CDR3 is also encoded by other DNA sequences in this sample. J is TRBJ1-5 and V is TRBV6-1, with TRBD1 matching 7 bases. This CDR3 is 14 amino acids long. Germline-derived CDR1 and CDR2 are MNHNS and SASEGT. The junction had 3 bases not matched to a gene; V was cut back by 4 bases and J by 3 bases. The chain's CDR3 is CASSGTGLNQPQHF. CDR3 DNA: TGTGCCAGCAGTGGGACAGGCCTCAATCAGCCCCAGCATTTT.

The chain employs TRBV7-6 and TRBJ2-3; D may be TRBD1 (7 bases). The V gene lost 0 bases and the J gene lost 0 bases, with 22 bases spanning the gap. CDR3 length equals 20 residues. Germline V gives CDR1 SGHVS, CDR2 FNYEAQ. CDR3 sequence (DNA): TGTGCCAGCAGCTTAGCGCTGAGGGGGCTAGCGTTAAAGAGCACAGATACGCAGTATTTT. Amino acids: CASSLALRGLALKSTDTQYF.

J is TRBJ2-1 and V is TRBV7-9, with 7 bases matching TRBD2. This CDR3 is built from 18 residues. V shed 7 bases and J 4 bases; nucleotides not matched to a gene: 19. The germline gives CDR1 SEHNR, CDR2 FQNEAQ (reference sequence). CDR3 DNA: TGTGCCAGCACCTTTGAGCTTCCTAGCGGAGGATCTTACAATGAGCAGTTCTTC. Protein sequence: CASTFELPSGGSYNEQFF.

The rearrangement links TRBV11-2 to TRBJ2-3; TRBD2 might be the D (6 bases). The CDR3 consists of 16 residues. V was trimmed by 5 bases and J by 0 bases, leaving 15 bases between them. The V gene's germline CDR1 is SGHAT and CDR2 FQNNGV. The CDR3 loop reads CASSPREISSTDTQYF. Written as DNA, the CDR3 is TGTGCCAGCAGCCCCCGGGAGATATCTAGCACAGATACGCAGTATTTT.

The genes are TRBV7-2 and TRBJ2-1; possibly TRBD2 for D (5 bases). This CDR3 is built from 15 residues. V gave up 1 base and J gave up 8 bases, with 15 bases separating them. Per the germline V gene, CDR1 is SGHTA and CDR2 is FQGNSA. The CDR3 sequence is CASSLVLDVSYEQFF. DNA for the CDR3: TGTGCCAGCAGCTTAGTACTAGACGTTAGCTATGAGCAGTTCTTC.

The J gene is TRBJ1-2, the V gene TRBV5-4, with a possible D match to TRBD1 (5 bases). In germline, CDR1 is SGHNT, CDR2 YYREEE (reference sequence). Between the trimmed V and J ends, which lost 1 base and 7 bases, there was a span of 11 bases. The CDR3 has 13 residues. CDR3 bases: TGTGCCAGCAGCTTGCCCAGGGAAGCTGGCTACACCTTC. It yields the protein CASSLPREAGYTF.

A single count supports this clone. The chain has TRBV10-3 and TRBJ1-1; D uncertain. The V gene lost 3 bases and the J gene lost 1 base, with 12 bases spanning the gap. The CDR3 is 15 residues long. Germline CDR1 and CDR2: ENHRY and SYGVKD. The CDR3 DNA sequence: TGTGCCATCAGTGAATTCCCGGGGAAGAACACTGAAGCTTTCTTT. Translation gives CAISEFPGKNTEAFF.